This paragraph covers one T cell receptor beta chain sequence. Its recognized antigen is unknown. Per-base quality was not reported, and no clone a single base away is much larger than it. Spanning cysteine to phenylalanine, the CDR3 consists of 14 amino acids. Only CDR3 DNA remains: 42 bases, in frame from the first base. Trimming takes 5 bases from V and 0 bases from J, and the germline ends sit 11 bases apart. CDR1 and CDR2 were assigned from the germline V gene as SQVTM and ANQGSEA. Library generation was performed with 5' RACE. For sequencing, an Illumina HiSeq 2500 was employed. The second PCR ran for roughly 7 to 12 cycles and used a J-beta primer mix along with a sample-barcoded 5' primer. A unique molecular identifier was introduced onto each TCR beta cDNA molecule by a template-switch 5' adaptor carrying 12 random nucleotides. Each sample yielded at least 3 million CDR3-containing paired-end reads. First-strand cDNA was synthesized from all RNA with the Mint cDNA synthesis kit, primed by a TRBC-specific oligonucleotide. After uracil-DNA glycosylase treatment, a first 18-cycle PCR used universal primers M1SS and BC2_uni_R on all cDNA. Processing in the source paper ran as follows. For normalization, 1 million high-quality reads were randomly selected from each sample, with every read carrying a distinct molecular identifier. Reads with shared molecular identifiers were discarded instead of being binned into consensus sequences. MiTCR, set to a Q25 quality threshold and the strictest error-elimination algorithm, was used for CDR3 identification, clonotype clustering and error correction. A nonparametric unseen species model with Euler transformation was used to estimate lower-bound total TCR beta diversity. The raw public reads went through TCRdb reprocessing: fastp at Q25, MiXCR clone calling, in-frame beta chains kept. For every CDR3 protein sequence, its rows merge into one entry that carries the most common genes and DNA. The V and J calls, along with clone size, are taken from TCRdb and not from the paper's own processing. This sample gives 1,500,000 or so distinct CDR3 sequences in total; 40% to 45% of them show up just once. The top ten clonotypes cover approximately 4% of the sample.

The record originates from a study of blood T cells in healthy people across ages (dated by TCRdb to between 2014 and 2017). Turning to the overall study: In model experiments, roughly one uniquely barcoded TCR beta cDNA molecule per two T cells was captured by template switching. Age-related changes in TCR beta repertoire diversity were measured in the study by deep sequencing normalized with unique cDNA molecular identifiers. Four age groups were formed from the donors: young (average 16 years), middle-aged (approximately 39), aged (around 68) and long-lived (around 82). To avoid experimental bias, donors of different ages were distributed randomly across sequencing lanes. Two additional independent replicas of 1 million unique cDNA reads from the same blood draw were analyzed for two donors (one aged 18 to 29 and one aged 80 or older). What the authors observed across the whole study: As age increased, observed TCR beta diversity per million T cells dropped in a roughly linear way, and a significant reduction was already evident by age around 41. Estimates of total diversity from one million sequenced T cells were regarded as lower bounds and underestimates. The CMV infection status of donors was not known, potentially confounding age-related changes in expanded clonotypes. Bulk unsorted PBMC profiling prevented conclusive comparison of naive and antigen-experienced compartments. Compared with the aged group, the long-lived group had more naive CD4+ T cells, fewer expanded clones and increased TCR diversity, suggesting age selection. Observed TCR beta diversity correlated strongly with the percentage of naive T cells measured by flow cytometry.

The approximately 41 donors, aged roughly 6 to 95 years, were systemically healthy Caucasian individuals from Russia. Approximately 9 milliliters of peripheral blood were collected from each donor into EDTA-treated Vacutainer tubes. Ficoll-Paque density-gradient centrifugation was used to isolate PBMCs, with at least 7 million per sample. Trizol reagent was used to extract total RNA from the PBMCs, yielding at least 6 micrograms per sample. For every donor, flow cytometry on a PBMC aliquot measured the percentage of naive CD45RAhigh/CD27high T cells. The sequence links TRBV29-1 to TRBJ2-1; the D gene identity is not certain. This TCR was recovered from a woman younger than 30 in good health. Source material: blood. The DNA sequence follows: TGCAGCGTTCAAGGAGTCAGCTCCTACAATGAGCAGTTCTTC. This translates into CSVQGVSSYNEQFF.